The 9 T cell receptor beta chains presented below share a single source sample, sequenced in a study of regulatory T cells in long-lasting Graves disease. Time point described: persistent/refractory GD, antithyroid drugs over 5 years with positive TRAb. Extracted PBMC RNA gave rise to the TCR library. TCR beta libraries were built with iRepertoire HTBI primers and Arm-PCR of CDR3 regions. In TCRdb, the multiplex PCR reads were re-called with MiXCR into one record per CDR3 protein. In the table there are over 250,000 distinct CDR3 sequences, around a fifth of which are singletons. This sample comprised peripheral blood mononuclear cells (PBMCs), obtained when the disease was refractory, from a patient treated with antithyroid drugs. Every receptor here comes from a female donor with Graves disease.

This clonotype occurred many times. CDR3 nucleotides: TGTGCCAGCGGCCCGGGACCTACCGGGGAGACCCAGTACTTC. Protein product: CASGPGPTGETQYF. The chain is built from TRBV2 and TRBJ2-5; D tentatively fits TRBD1 or TRBD2 (5 bases each). The CDR3 runs to 14 residues. The V gene's germline CDR1 is SNHLY and CDR2 FYNNEI. V lost 8 bases to trimming and J lost 5 bases, with 18 bases between them.

The chain uses TRBV28 and TRBJ2-1; unclear D gene. This CDR3 is built from 12 residues. The V gene's germline CDR1 is MDHEN and CDR2 SYDVKM. The V end was cut by 6 bases, the J end by 12 bases, with 15 bases between. Here the CDR3 DNA reads TGTGCCAGCAGCCTTGAGGTTGATGGGCAGTTCTTC. Translation: CASSLEVDGQFF.

V usage is TRBV13 and J usage is TRBJ2-7; D not resolved. There are 14 residues in the CDR3. The germline V gene encodes CDR1 PRHDT and CDR2 FYEKMQ (reference sequence). V lost 3 bases, J lost 4 bases, and 13 bases lay in between. CDR3 DNA sequence: TGTGCCAGCAGCTTCCTACAGTCGACGTACGAGCAGTACTTC. It specifies CASSFLQSTYEQYF.

This clonotype was seen ten or more times. This chain's CDR3 is CASSYSMTYEQYF. CDR3 nucleotide sequence: TGTGCCAGCAGTTACTCGATGACCTACGAGCAGTACTTC. This chain connects TRBV6-5 to TRBJ2-7; D unclear. V was pared by 0 bases and J by 2 bases, with 5 bases between. Germline loops: CDR1 MNHEY, CDR2 SVGAGI. This CDR3 comprises 13 residues.

A word on this clonotype: A much larger clone is a single base away; this may be a read error. The chain combines TRBV12-3 or TRBV12-4 with TRBJ2-5, with 7 bases matching TRBD2. With 11 bases clipped from V and 5 bases from J, the junction kept 17 bases outside the gene matches. This CDR3 has 15 amino acids. DNA for the CDR3: TGTGCCGGCACCTCTGGCTGGGGGGAGGGTGAGACCCAGTACTTC. Amino acid sequence: CAGTSGWGEGETQYF.

This clonotype was detected only a few times. The rearrangement links TRBV9 to TRBJ1-5; D unclear. CDR3 size: 15 residues. The V gene lost 0 bases and the J gene lost 6 bases, with 13 bases spanning the gap. Germline loops: CDR1 SGDLS, CDR2 YYNGEE. CDR3 coding DNA: TGTGCCAGCAGCGTAGACGGGATCAGTCTTCAGCCCCAGCATTTT. It specifies CASSVDGISLQPQHF.

CDR3 sequence reads: CAISLGTANTGELFF. The CDR3 bases are TGTGCCATCAGTTTAGGGACGGCGAACACCGGGGAGCTGTTTTTT. V is TRBV10-3 and J is TRBJ2-2; D may match TRBD1 or TRBD2 (5 bases each). V dropped 5 bases and J dropped 0 bases, with 10 bases sitting between them. From germline, CDR1 is ENHRY and CDR2 SYGVKD. The CDR3 is 15 residues long.

This clonotype has at least ten counts. The chain uses TRBV7-2 and TRBJ2-7; maybe TRBD1 (6 bases). Germline-derived CDR1 and CDR2 are SGHTA and FQGNSA. V was trimmed by 3 bases and J by 5 bases, leaving 14 bases between them. The CDR3 totals 14 residues. The CDR3 DNA reads as TGTGCCAGCAGCTTCTCGGCCACAGGGAACGAGCAGTACTTC. Translated, it gives CASSFSATGNEQYF.

The chain employs TRBV20-1 and TRBJ1-1; D call uncertain. CDR3 length equals 12 residues. V lost 2 bases and J 1 base, leaving 5 bases between the germline ends. Germline values: CDR1 DFQATT, CDR2 SNEGSKA (reference sequence). The CDR3 region is CSARQPNTEAFF. The DNA for the CDR3 is TGCAGTGCTAGACAGCCGAACACTGAAGCTTTCTTT.